This T cell receptor (beta chain) was obtained from a study of T cell repertoires in cytomegalovirus infection. Study-level points and caveats: CMV-specific HLA-C-restricted TCR beta clonotypes dominated the ex vivo response. People with CMV and the relevant HLA were identified by cumulative public TCR beta family frequency.

CDR1 and CDR2 from the germline V gene are LNHNV and YYDKDF (reference sequence). The CDR3 length is 14 residues. The J segment lost 12 bases and the V segment lost 4 bases, leaving 7 bases of the junction unmatched. TCRdb reprocessed the reads with MiXCR, giving one entry per CDR3 protein. The sample holds around 110,000 distinct CDR3 sequences, 10% seen once. This clonotype appeared many times. Its specificity is not known. Sequencing input: PBMCs, sequenced either directly or after in vitro stimulation (not recorded which). The clonotype was recovered from a human donor in good health (CMV status not recorded). Some clones in this sample may be carry-over from other donors' samples. The chain links TRBV15 to TRBJ2-1; TRBD2 agrees at 12 bases. CDR3 DNA sequence: TGTGCCACCAGCATCCGGACTAGCGGGGCGGGGCAGTTCTTC. Protein sequence: CATSIRTSGAGQFF.